This T cell receptor (beta chain) was recovered during a study of CD8+ T cells in alopecia areata. Study in general: At a dose of 5 to 10 mg twice daily, oral tofacitinib was given to treated patients. Dosing spanned 6 to 18 months on tofacitinib, then 6 months off drug.

Isolated RNA was reverse transcribed into cDNA used as the sequencing template. Clones were read by immunoSEQ multiplex PCR, and TCRdb kept only the in-frame ones, dropping some. This table holds 100,000 to 150,000 clones, more than 30% found once. The V and J ends lost 4 bases and 3 bases respectively, with 10 bases between them. Germline values: CDR1 SQVTM, CDR2 ANQGSEA. This CDR3 has 12 amino acids. This TCR was sampled from a human donor with alopecia areata. The sequenced sample was CD4+ T cells sorted from blood. V usage is TRBV29-1 and J usage is TRBJ2-7; D may be TRBD1 (5 bases). CDR3 loop: CSVARTNYEQYF. Written as DNA, the CDR3 is TGCAGCGTTGCCCGGACAAACTACGAGCAGTACTTC.